Each of the 9 T cell receptor beta chains below was sequenced from the same sample in a study of glioma-infiltrating T cells. TCR alpha and beta CDR3 regions were amplified from RNA using iRepertoire nested multiplex PCR. TCRdb independently ran MiXCR on the multiplex PCR reads; one entry per CDR3 protein. Altogether about 130,000 distinct CDR3 sequences are present, about 25% being singletons, with the ten largest covering under 35%. Material: glioma tissue, nonneoplastic brain tissue, or PBMCs (not recorded which). All receptors come from a human donor with low-grade glioma or glioblastoma, undergoing nonglioma brain surgery, or in good health (not recorded which).

The V and J genes are TRBV18 and TRBJ2-3, with D maybe TRBD2 (6 bases). V was pared by 6 bases and J by 6 bases, with 19 bases between. The CDR3 spans 15 residues. The germline V gene has CDR1 KGHSH and CDR2 LQKENI. CDR3 coding DNA: TGTGCCAGCTCTCCTGACGGGACTTCCACGGATACGCAGTATTTT. Protein: CASSPDGTSTDTQYF.

Of note for this clonotype: The CDR3 end shows no conserved phenylalanine or tryptophan, and so a read error is likely. This chain connects TRBV27 to TRBJ1-1; D not resolved. The CDR3 runs to 15 residues. With 5 bases removed from V and 0 bases from J, the gap between germline ends came to 13 bases. In germline, CDR1 is MNHEY, CDR2 SMNVEV (reference sequence). The DNA for the CDR3 is TGTGCCAGCAGTGCGCTGGGGAACATGAACACTGAAGCTTTCTTA. Its translation: CASSALGNMNTEAFL.

V usage is TRBV25-1 and J usage is TRBJ1-5; tentatively, D is TRBD1 (5 bases). The V end lost 6 bases, the J end lost 2 bases, and 20 bases lay between the germline ends. This CDR3 spans 17 amino acids. The V gene's germline CDR1 is MGHDK and CDR2 SYGVNS. CDR3 bases: TGTGCCAGCAGGACTTGGGGGACCCGGGACGGCAATCAGCCCCAGCATTTT. Protein sequence: CASRTWGTRDGNQPQHF.

V gene TRBV7-3 combines with J gene TRBJ2-5; a weak D match, TRBD2 (5 bases). Trimming removed 1 base at V and 1 base at J, with 16 bases between. Germline V gene sequence: CDR1 SGHTA, CDR2 FQGTGA. This CDR3 comprises 17 residues. The CDR3, as DNA: TGTGCCAGCAGCTTAAGGGGTCGGAGGACGGTCCAAGAGACCCAGTACTTC. It codes for CASSLRGRRTVQETQYF. Full variable domain (outside the CDR3, taken from reference TRBV7-3 and TRBJ2-5): GAGVSQTPSNKVTEKGKYVELRCDPISGHTALYWYRQSLGQGPEFLIYFQGTGAADDSGLPNDRFFAVRPEGSVSTLKIQRTERGDSAVYLCASSLRGRRTVQETQYFGPGTRLLVL.

In DNA, the CDR3 is TGTGCCAGCAGTGAAGACCCGGGCGGACCCCTCCACTTT. It yields the protein CASSEDPGGPLHF. V is TRBV2 and J is TRBJ1-6; D gene ambiguous. Per germline, CDR1 SNHLY and CDR2 FYNNEI. CDR3 size: 13 residues. V shed 1 base and J shed 12 bases, with 10 bases lying between them.

Many counts were recorded for this clonotype. V and J are TRBV19 and TRBJ1-5; D ambiguous. The germline gives CDR1 LNHDA, CDR2 SQIVND (reference sequence). The CDR3 loop spans 15 amino acids. Trimming stripped 2 bases from V and 3 bases from J, with 11 bases between. The CDR3 sequence is CASSIMGRSNQPQHF. The DNA for the CDR3 is TGTGCCAGTAGTATAATGGGGAGGTCCAATCAGCCCCAGCATTTT.

CDR3 loop: CASRLVQGIGELFF. In DNA, the CDR3 is TGTGCCAGCAGACTGGTCCAGGGAATCGGGGAGCTGTTTTTT. The chain combines TRBV12-3 or TRBV12-4 with TRBJ2-2; possibly TRBD1 for D (5 bases). This CDR3 has 14 amino acids. Trimming removed 6 bases from V and 7 bases from J, with 15 bases in between.

Note on this clonotype: In this CDR3 the conserved last residue, phenylalanine or tryptophan, is missing, so a read error is likely. Written as DNA, the CDR3 is TGTGCTAGCAGCGTCCGATTACTAGAATTCGGTGAGCAGTTCCTC. Residues: CASSVRLLEFGEQFL. This rearrangement joins TRBV7-7 to TRBJ2-1, with D possibly TRBD2 on 5 matching bases. The CDR3 is made up of 15 amino acids. Germline-derived CDR1 and CDR2 are SSHAT and FNYEAQ (reference sequence).

Details on this clonotype: This may arise from a read error, as a much more abundant clone is one base away. The chain couples TRBV7-2 to TRBJ2-1; 9 bases align to TRBD2. The germline V gene encodes CDR1 SGHTA and CDR2 FQGNSA. The CDR3 is 14 amino acids. This CDR3 reads CASSYSGGHNEQLF. CDR3 DNA sequence: TGTGCCAGCAGTTACAGCGGGGGGCACAATGAGCAGTTATTC.